This paragraph reports one TCR beta chain. Its specificity is not known. V dropped 0 bases and J dropped 4 bases, with 7 bases sitting between them. In germline, CDR1 is GTSNPN, CDR2 SVGIG (reference sequence). This CDR3 contains 12 residues. Primers: 60 Vbeta forward and 13 Jbeta reverse. Authors' processing steps: Around 9.9 million shared chains were among the about 80 million unique TCR beta chains that a later analysis counted. Some clones are missing from TCRdb's copy, which holds only in-frame ones; the method was immunoSEQ multiplex PCR. The DNA gave D and trimming, while V, J and clone size come from that table. This repertoire comprises about 150,000 clones; its ten largest clones make up roughly 1.6%. The sample belongs to a study of cytomegalovirus exposure and HLA in healthy donors. Study as a whole: In an early release, HLA-typed donors contributed tens of millions of unique TCR sequences.

Study-wide results and limits: According to reports, the classifier identified cytomegalovirus status with high specificity and sensitivity. Most of the TCR beta V segments (in an earlier analysis) were productive either about 87% or about 30% of the time.

This sequence originates from a woman aged 45-65 years in good health and CMV-seronegative. The sequenced sample consisted of PBMCs. The rearrangement links TRBV30 to TRBJ2-7; tentatively, D is TRBD2 (6 bases). The chain's CDR3 is CAWSVRGYEQYF. The DNA for the CDR3 is TGTGCCTGGAGTGTACGGGGGTACGAGCAGTACTTC.